This is a list of T cell receptor beta chains from one sample in a study of OX40 agonist ivuxolimab in advanced cancers. The data were produced by immunoSEQ multiplex PCR, yet TCRdb's version contains in-frame clones alone and is incomplete. The profile covers about 71,000 clones, with around 80% appearing a single time and approximately 5% taken by the ten largest. Sequencing used CD4+ or CD8+ T cells sorted from blood, obtained in a trial of the OX40 agonist ivuxolimab. The receptors stem from an adult with an advanced solid tumor such as melanoma, head and neck, liver or kidney cancer. CDR3s include the opening cysteine and the closing phenylalanine or tryptophan. A D gene is named only where the DNA matches it firmly. The size field is filled for only some rows; it gives once, few, many or a size class.

length: 14; J: TRBJ2-7; V: TRBV5-1; size: few; D: TRBD1; CDR3: CASSLQGVVNEQYF; DNA: TGCGCCAGCAGCTTGCAGGGGGTGGTCAACGAGCAGTACTTC
length: 16; J: TRBJ2-7; V: TRBV5-4; size: -; D: TRBD2; CDR3: CASSQGTSGGAYQQYF; DNA: TGCGCCAGCAGCCAAGGGACTAGCGGGGGGGCTTATCAGCAGTACTTC
length: 13; J: TRBJ2-4; V: TRBV5-1; size: -; D: -; CDR3: CASSLPGEDIQYF; DNA: TGCGCCAGCAGCTTGCCAGGGGAGGACATTCAGTACTTC
length: 15; J: TRBJ1-1; V: TRBV19; size: -; D: TRBD1; CDR3: CASSIGGQGVTEAFF; DNA: TGTGCCAGTAGTATAGGGGGACAGGGGGTGACTGAAGCTTTCTTT
length: 15; J: TRBJ2-2; V: TRBV4-1; size: -; D: TRBD2; CDR3: CASSLRGGDTGELFF; DNA: TGCGCCAGCAGCCTTAGGGGAGGGGACACCGGGGAGCTGTTTTTT
length: 14; J: TRBJ2-3; V: TRBV5-4; size: -; D: TRBD2; CDR3: CASRPSGTTDTQYF; DNA: TGTGCCAGCAGACCTAGCGGGACCACAGATACGCAGTATTTT
length: 16; J: TRBJ2-5; V: TRBV6-1; size: once; D: TRBD1; CDR3: CASSELDRGLEETQYF; DNA: TGTGCCAGCAGTGAATTGGACAGGGGGCTTGAGGAGACCCAGTACTTC
length: 11; J: TRBJ2-7; V: TRBV20-1; size: many; D: -; CDR3: CSASTASEQYF; DNA: TGCAGTGCTAGCACTGCTAGCGAGCAGTACTTC
length: 15; J: TRBJ1-5; V: TRBV30; size: -; D: TRBD1; CDR3: CAWSVQGGSNQPQHF; DNA: TGTGCCTGGAGTGTACAGGGGGGGAGCAATCAGCCCCAGCATTTT
length: 16; J: TRBJ2-6; V: TRBV4-3; size: few; D: -; CDR3: CASSQDDSSGANVLTF; DNA: TGCGCCAGCAGCCAAGACGACAGCTCTGGGGCCAACGTCCTGACTTTC
length: 14; J: TRBJ1-2; V: TRBV5-1; size: -; D: -; CDR3: CASSLGASPYGYTF; DNA: TGCGCCAGCAGCCTGGGGGCAAGCCCCTATGGCTACACCTTC
length: 15; J: TRBJ1-1; V: TRBV6-1; size: few; D: -; CDR3: CASKGDRGRNTEAFF; DNA: TGTGCCAGCAAGGGAGATCGGGGGCGCAACACTGAAGCTTTCTTT
length: 13; J: TRBJ1-2; V: TRBV6-5; size: -; D: -; CDR3: CASSPDGYYGYTF; DNA: TGTGCCAGCAGTCCCGACGGCTACTATGGCTACACCTTC
length: 16; J: TRBJ2-3; V: TRBV2; size: -; D: -; CDR3: CASSADGPLGTDTQYF; DNA: TGTGCCAGCAGCGCCGACGGCCCGTTGGGCACAGATACGCAGTATTTT
length: 14; J: TRBJ2-1; V: TRBV6-5; size: -; D: -; CDR3: CASSFRGLQNEQFF; DNA: TGTGCCAGCAGTTTCCGGGGACTTCAAAATGAGCAGTTCTTC
length: 11; J: TRBJ1-1; V: TRBV5-1; size: -; D: -; CDR3: CASNAGGTAFF; DNA: TGCGCCAGCAATGCGGGGGGCACAGCTTTCTTT
length: 16; J: TRBJ1-4; V: TRBV11-3; size: -; D: -; CDR3: CASSLDHGTSAEKLFF; DNA: TGTGCCAGCAGCTTAGATCACGGGACATCCGCGGAAAAACTGTTTTTT
length: 15; J: TRBJ1-1; V: TRBV6-5; size: -; D: -; CDR3: CASSYSSSSNTEAFF; DNA: TGTGCCAGCAGTTACTCATCGTCTTCGAACACTGAAGCTTTCTTT
length: 11; J: TRBJ1-2; V: TRBV29-1; size: -; D: TRBD1; CDR3: CSGQGAYGYTF; DNA: TGCAGCGGACAGGGGGCCTACGGCTACACCTTC
length: 16; J: TRBJ2-7; V: TRBV7-2; size: -; D: -; CDR3: CASSLPGDYVPYEQYF; DNA: TGTGCCAGCAGCTTACCGGGAGATTACGTCCCCTACGAGCAGTACTTC
length: 14; J: TRBJ1-4; V: TRBV2; size: few; D: TRBD1; CDR3: CASSQRQGVEKLFF; DNA: TGTGCCAGCAGTCAACGACAGGGGGTGGAAAAACTGTTTTTT
length: 16; J: TRBJ1-6; V: TRBV2; size: few; D: TRBD1; CDR3: CASSESWDRVRSPLHF; DNA: TGTGCCAGCAGTGAAAGTTGGGACAGGGTAAGATCACCCCTCCACTTT
length: 15; J: TRBJ2-1; V: TRBV7-6; size: -; D: -; CDR3: CASSSPGAGYNEQFF; DNA: TGTGCCAGCAGCTCCCCAGGGGCGGGGTACAATGAGCAGTTCTTC
length: 15; J: TRBJ2-7; V: TRBV7-2; size: -; D: TRBD2; CDR3: CASSLRGSRSYEQYF; DNA: TGTGCCAGCAGCTTACGCGGGAGCCGGTCCTACGAGCAGTACTTC
length: 16; J: TRBJ2-7; V: TRBV11-3; size: -; D: TRBD2; CDR3: CASSLDLAGLQHAQYF; DNA: TGTGCCAGCAGCTTAGATCTAGCGGGGTTACAACACGCGCAGTACTTC
length: 15; J: TRBJ2-3; V: TRBV5-1; size: -; D: -; CDR3: CASSLLGGGTDTQYF; DNA: TGCGCCAGCAGCTTGTTGGGAGGAGGCACAGATACGCAGTATTTT
length: 17; J: TRBJ2-1; V: TRBV7-3; size: -; D: TRBD2; CDR3: CASSPGLAGGLLNEQFF; DNA: TGTGCCAGCAGCCCCGGGCTGGCGGGAGGTCTTCTTAATGAGCAGTTCTTC
length: 14; J: TRBJ1-4; V: TRBV7-6; size: -; D: -; CDR3: CASSYRETNEKLFF; DNA: TGTGCCAGCAGCTACAGGGAAACTAATGAAAAACTGTTTTTT
length: 16; J: TRBJ2-3; V: TRBV18; size: -; D: TRBD2; CDR3: CASSPPGLAYTDTQYF; DNA: TGTGCCAGCTCACCTCCTGGACTAGCGTACACAGATACGCAGTATTTT
length: 15; J: TRBJ1-1; V: TRBV14; size: -; D: -; CDR3: CASSQAGQKNTEAFF; DNA: TGTGCCAGCAGCCAAGCCGGACAGAAGAACACTGAAGCTTTCTTT
length: 13; J: TRBJ1-6; V: TRBV7-9; size: once; D: -; CDR3: CASSLYPSSPLHF; DNA: TGTGCCAGCAGCTTATATCCATCTTCACCCCTCCACTTT
length: 14; J: TRBJ1-5; V: TRBV15; size: -; D: -; CDR3: CATSTRELYQPQHF; DNA: TGTGCCACCAGCACCCGGGAACTTTATCAGCCCCAGCATTTT
length: 11; J: TRBJ1-1; V: TRBV18; size: -; D: -; CDR3: CASSPGIGAFF; DNA: TGTGCCAGCTCGCCCGGAATTGGGGCTTTCTTT
length: 14; J: TRBJ1-4; V: TRBV5-1; size: -; D: -; CDR3: CASSLEGLGEKLFF; DNA: TGCGCCAGCAGCTTGGAAGGGTTAGGCGAAAAACTGTTTTTT
length: 12; J: TRBJ2-5; V: TRBV30; size: -; D: -; CDR3: CAWSVTASGQYF; DNA: TGTGCCTGGAGTGTTACGGCAAGTGGGCAGTACTTC
length: 14; J: TRBJ2-1; V: TRBV19; size: -; D: -; CDR3: CASSYREPYNEQFF; DNA: TGTGCCAGTAGCTACAGGGAACCCTACAATGAGCAGTTCTTC
length: 14; J: TRBJ2-7; V: TRBV28; size: -; D: -; CDR3: CASSFSTGLYEQYF; DNA: TGTGCCAGCAGTTTTTCGACAGGACTCTACGAGCAGTACTTC
length: 15; J: TRBJ1-1; V: TRBV5-1; size: -; D: TRBD1; CDR3: CASSLATGYATEAFF; DNA: TGCGCCAGCAGCTTGGCGACAGGGTACGCCACTGAAGCTTTCTTT
length: 15; J: TRBJ2-2; V: TRBV5-1; size: -; D: -; CDR3: CASSLAAENTGELFF; DNA: TGCGCCAGCAGCTTGGCGGCAGAGAACACCGGGGAGCTGTTTTTT